These 16 T cell receptor beta chains originate from one sample sequenced in a study of CD8 T cells in Susac syndrome. With random hexamers, reverse transcription was performed on roughly 0.45 to 1 ug of RNA. MiXCR, run by TCRdb on the immunoSEQ multiplex PCR reads, gives a single entry per CDR3 protein. The table shows 120,000 or so distinct CDR3 sequences, with around 95% occurring only once. The sequenced sample was CD8+ T cells from PBMCs. Source of these receptors: a human donor with Susac syndrome.

The DNA for the CDR3 is TGTGCCACCAGCAGAGACCCAAGACAGGGTTCCTACGAGCAGTACTTC. Residues: CATSRDPRQGSYEQYF. The chain recombines TRBV15 with TRBJ2-7, with TRBD1 matching 7 bases. V dropped 0 bases and J dropped 1; count of bases not matched to a gene: 6. The CDR3 is 16 amino acids. Germline V gene sequence: CDR1 LNHNV, CDR2 YYDKDF (reference sequence).

The chain uses TRBV4-3 and TRBJ1-1; D uncertain. CDR3 length: 13 residues. From germline, CDR1 is LGHNA and CDR2 YSLEER. With 2 bases removed from V and 3 bases from J, the gap between germline ends came to 7 bases. The CDR3 spells CASSQSGDTEAFF. Here the CDR3 DNA reads TGCGCCAGCAGCCAAAGTGGGGACACTGAAGCTTTCTTT.

The chain couples TRBV15 to TRBJ1-5; TRBD1 matches 7 bases. J gave up 3 bases and V 2 bases, and 7 bases lay outside the gene matches. In germline, CDR1 is LNHNV, CDR2 YYDKDF (reference sequence). The CDR3 extends over 16 amino acids. The CDR3 sequence is CATSRTTGRLNQPQHF. The DNA for the CDR3 is TGTGCCACCAGCAGAACGACAGGGAGGCTCAATCAGCCCCAGCATTTT.

The genes are TRBV27 and TRBJ2-1, with 8 bases identical to TRBD1. The CDR3 length is 15 residues. The V segment lost 4 bases and the J segment 8 bases; nucleotides outside the gene matches: 10. CDR1 is MNHEY and CDR2 is SMNVEV in the germline V gene (reference sequence). CDR3 region: CASSSRQGFGDEQFF. The CDR3 DNA follows: TGTGCCAGCAGTTCCCGACAGGGGTTCGGTGATGAGCAGTTCTTC.

This clonotype was recorded only once. The chain carries TRBV3-1 and TRBJ2-5, with 9 bases matching TRBD2. The junction had 8 bases not matched to a gene; V was cut back by 5 bases and J by 4 bases. The germline gives CDR1 LGHDT, CDR2 YNNKEL (reference sequence). The length of the CDR3 is 15 residues. The CDR3 DNA sequence: TGTGCCAGCAGCGCGGGAGCGGGGGGCGGAGAGACCCAGTACTTC. Its protein is CASSAGAGGGETQYF.

The chain couples TRBV5-6 to TRBJ2-3, with D maybe TRBD2 (6 bases). V gave up 2 bases and J gave up 0 bases, with 7 bases separating them. This CDR3 has 14 residues. CDR1 SGHDT and CDR2 YYEEEE come from the germline V gene. Written as DNA, the CDR3 is TGTGCCAGCAGCTTCGGGACTAGCACAGATACGCAGTATTTT. Its translation is CASSFGTSTDTQYF.

The J gene is TRBJ2-1, the V gene TRBV7-2; 7 nucleotides match TRBD2. The CDR3 contains 14 residues. Trimming removed 6 bases from V and 1 base from J; junction bases left unmatched: 3. Germline CDR1 SGHTA, CDR2 FQGNSA. In DNA form, the CDR3 reads TGTGCCAGCAGGCCTAGCGGTTCCTACAATGAGCAGTTCTTC. Its translation is CASRPSGSYNEQFF.

This chain uses TRBV6-6 with TRBJ2-1; a weak D match, TRBD2 (6 bases). The V end lost 4 bases, the J end lost 8 bases, and 21 bases lay between the germline ends. The germline V gene has CDR1 MNHNY and CDR2 SVGAGI (reference sequence). CDR3 length: 16 residues. CDR3 in DNA: TGTGCCAGCAGTTCATCGTGGGAGGAGGTATTGTATGAGCAGTTCTTC. Translating gives CASSSSWEEVLYEQFF.

The CDR3 is CASNPGTHYEQYF. The CDR3 coding sequence is TGTGCCAGCAATCCCGGGACCCACTACGAGCAGTACTTC. V gene TRBV7-9 combines with J gene TRBJ2-7, with D perhaps matching TRBD1 or TRBD2 (5 bases each). The V and J ends lost 7 bases and 3 bases respectively, with 13 bases between them. In germline, CDR1 is SEHNR, CDR2 FQNEAQ (reference sequence). This CDR3 spans 13 amino acids.

The V gene is TRBV6-5, the J gene TRBJ2-7, with 13 bases aligning to TRBD2. V trimming: 5 bases; J trimming: 5 bases; junction bases outside the gene matches: 6. This CDR3 spans 15 amino acids. In germline, CDR1 is MNHEY, CDR2 SVGAGI. The CDR3 DNA reads as TGTGCCAGCAGTCCCTGGACTAGCGGGAGTGACGAGCAGTACTTC. Translated, it gives CASSPWTSGSDEQYF.

V and J are TRBV6-2 or TRBV6-3 and TRBJ2-5; D unclear. CDR3 size: 15 residues. Germline V gives CDR1 MNHEY, CDR2 SVGEGT. V dropped 6 bases and J dropped 2 bases, with 16 bases sitting between them. In nucleotides, the CDR3 is TGTGCCAGCAGAGAGGAACGCGACCCACAAGAGACCCAGTACTTC. Protein product: CASREERDPQETQYF.

The rearrangement links TRBV12-3 or TRBV12-4 to TRBJ2-1; 10 bases map to TRBD2. There are 12 residues in the CDR3. Germline trimming cut 4 bases from V and 12 bases from J; bases unmatched to any gene: 3. The CDR3 loop reads CASSSSGGGQFF. In DNA, the CDR3 is TGTGCCAGCAGTTCTAGCGGGGGCGGGCAGTTCTTC.

The sample holds one count of this clonotype. V and J are TRBV3-1 and TRBJ2-4, with D unresolved. Trimming stripped 1 base from V and 9 bases from J, with 16 bases between. Germline CDR1 reads LGHDT; CDR2 reads YNNKEL (reference sequence). The CDR3 totals 15 residues. This CDR3 reads CASSQGAPSPGIQYF. The CDR3 DNA is TGTGCCAGCAGCCAAGGGGCCCCCAGCCCAGGCATTCAGTACTTC.

This clonotype was counted a single time. The chain carries TRBV4-3 and TRBJ2-7, with 9 bases aligning to TRBD2. The ends lost 1 base at V and 0 bases at J; junction bases unmatched: 1. The V gene's germline CDR1 is LGHNA and CDR2 YSLEER. This CDR3 spans 15 amino acids. In DNA, the CDR3 is TGCGCCAGCAGCCAAGTAGCGGGAGACTCCTACGAGCAGTACTTC. It translates to CASSQVAGDSYEQYF.

The chain is built from TRBV2 and TRBJ2-1, with D unresolved. The V gene's germline CDR1 is SNHLY and CDR2 FYNNEI. The V end was cut by 3 bases, the J end by 6 bases, with 6 bases between. This CDR3 has 12 residues. The CDR3 DNA reads TGTGCCAGCAGTGAGGTCCTCAATGAGCAGTTCTTC. Translation: CASSEVLNEQFF.

The gene calls are TRBV7-2 and TRBJ2-7; 7 bases line up with TRBD2. Germline assignment: CDR1 SGHTA and CDR2 FQGNSA. This CDR3 is 12 amino acids long. V lost 6 bases and J lost 5; bases outside the gene matches: 4. The CDR3 reads CASSTRGDEQYF. Here the CDR3 DNA reads TGTGCCAGCAGTACACGGGGGGACGAGCAGTACTTC.